This T cell receptor beta chain was identified in a study of cytomegalovirus exposure and HLA in healthy donors. The V and J ends lost 1 base and 12 bases, in that order; junction bases with no gene match: 2. The CDR3 contains 13 residues. CDR1 is MGHRA, CDR2 YSYEKL, per germline. Some clones are missing from TCRdb's copy, which holds only in-frame ones; the method was immunoSEQ multiplex PCR. The table lists 110,000 to 150,000 clones, about 94% of them singletons, with around 1.9% in the top ten. The chain employs TRBV4-1 and TRBJ2-1; 11 bases line up with TRBD2. Sample: PBMCs. The TCR sequence derives from a man aged 18 to 30 in good health and CMV-seropositive. DNA for the CDR3: TGCGCCAGCAGCCAAGGGGGGACTAGCGGGCAGTTCTTC. It specifies CASSQGGTSGQFF.